This is a list of T cell receptor beta chains from one sample in a study of identical twins. TCRdb processed the 5' RACE reads anew with MiXCR; each CDR3 protein has one entry. The table includes roughly 220,000 distinct CDR3 sequences, 5.5% to 7.5% detected once. Separately, the same data were catalogued under a study of T cells expressing NK-cell markers.

The sequencing input was CD8+ T cells sorted from blood. The receptors stem from a woman younger than 35 in good health. Each CDR3 is given with its conserved first and last residue. A D gene is named only where the DNA matches it firmly. Rows may omit the clone size; those that give it use once, few, many or a size class.

D: TRBD2
V: TRBV20-1
J: TRBJ2-1
size: .
CDR3: CSVPTSGSRPEQFF
DNA: TGCAGTGTCCCGACTAGCGGGAGTCGGCCTGAGCAGTTCTTC

D: .
V: TRBV3-1
J: TRBJ2-7
size: .
CDR3: CASSPGQPYEQYF
DNA: TGTGCCAGCAGCCCCGGCCAGCCATACGAGCAGTACTTC

D: .
V: TRBV19
J: TRBJ2-7
size: .
CDR3: CASTAGRSSYEQYF
DNA: TGTGCCAGTACGGCCGGTAGAAGCTCCTACGAGCAGTACTTC

D: TRBD1
V: TRBV7-9
J: TRBJ2-1
size: few
CDR3: CASSYTGGAYNEQFF
DNA: TGTGCCAGCAGCTATACAGGGGGCGCCTACAATGAGCAGTTCTTC

D: TRBD2
V: TRBV13
J: TRBJ2-7
size: few
CDR3: CASSSAGGSYEQYF
DNA: TGTGCCAGCAGCTCAGCGGGGGGCTCCTACGAGCAGTACTTC

D: TRBD2
V: TRBV20-1
J: TRBJ2-3
size: .
CDR3: CSAPGLAGDRDTQYF
DNA: TGCAGTGCACCCGGACTAGCGGGAGATAGGGATACGCAGTATTTT

D: .
V: TRBV7-9
J: TRBJ1-1
size: .
CDR3: CASRETTGVANTEAFF
DNA: TGTGCCAGCAGAGAAACTACCGGGGTTGCGAACACTGAAGCTTTCTTT

D: .
V: TRBV5-6
J: TRBJ2-7
size: many
CDR3: CASSLTGAGEQYF
DNA: TGTGCCAGCAGCTTGACGGGGGCCGGCGAGCAGTACTTC

D: .
V: TRBV20-1
J: TRBJ1-1
size: few
CDR3: CSASKRENEAFF
DNA: TGCAGTGCTAGTAAAAGGGAAAACGAAGCTTTCTTT

D: .
V: TRBV29-1
J: TRBJ2-7
size: once
CDR3: CSVPGWGTNSYEQYF
DNA: TGCAGCGTTCCGGGGTGGGGGACCAACTCCTACGAGCAGTACTTC

D: TRBD2
V: TRBV12-3/TRBV12-4
J: TRBJ2-1
size: few
CDR3: CASSFSGRYNEQFF
DNA: TGTGCCAGCAGTTTCTCCGGGAGGTACAATGAGCAGTTCTTC

D: .
V: TRBV15
J: TRBJ1-2
size: many
CDR3: CATSRGAPAHGYTF
DNA: TGTGCCACCAGCAGAGGGGCACCGGCCCATGGCTACACCTTC

D: .
V: TRBV7-9
J: TRBJ2-1
size: few
CDR3: CASSLVRLVRMDEQFF
DNA: TGTGCCAGCAGCTTAGTTCGGCTAGTCCGAATGGATGAGCAGTTCTTC

D: .
V: TRBV10-2
J: TRBJ2-1
size: many
CDR3: CASSGGKPAF
DNA: TGCGCCAGCAGTGGGGGGAAACCGGCCTTC

D: .
V: TRBV7-2
J: TRBJ2-5
size: few
CDR3: CASSFHSLEQETQYF
DNA: TGTGCCAGCAGCTTCCACTCACTAGAGCAAGAGACCCAGTACTTC

D: .
V: TRBV3-1
J: TRBJ2-7
size: .
CDR3: CATSPKANYIDRSGYEQYF
DNA: TGTGCCACCAGCCCGAAGGCGAATTACATAGACAGGAGCGGCTACGAGCAGTACTTC

D: .
V: TRBV6-5
J: TRBJ2-3
size: many
CDR3: CASSLQTDITDTQYF
DNA: TGTGCCAGCAGTTTACAGACAGATATAACAGATACGCAGTATTTT

D: TRBD2
V: TRBV4-1
J: TRBJ2-7
size: few
CDR3: CASSQDERELGEQYF
DNA: TGCGCCAGCAGCCAAGATGAGCGGGAGCTAGGCGAGCAGTACTTC

D: .
V: TRBV27
J: TRBJ1-5
size: many
CDR3: CASRQRGGNQPQHF
DNA: TGTGCCAGCAGACAAAGGGGCGGCAATCAGCCCCAGCATTTT

D: TRBD1
V: TRBV5-1
J: TRBJ2-7
size: .
CDR3: CASSSHPGTGDEQYF
DNA: TGCGCCAGCAGCTCGCACCCCGGGACAGGGGACGAGCAGTACTTC

D: TRBD1
V: TRBV5-1
J: TRBJ2-7
size: .
CDR3: CASSPDTGGPTYEQYF
DNA: TGCGCCAGCAGCCCGGATACAGGGGGCCCCACCTACGAGCAGTACTTC

D: TRBD1
V: TRBV6-5
J: TRBJ2-7
size: many
CDR3: CASGQGDEQYF
DNA: TGTGCCAGCGGACAGGGAGACGAGCAGTACTTC

D: TRBD2
V: TRBV9
J: TRBJ2-3
size: .
CDR3: CASSALGSGSLDTQYF
DNA: TGTGCCAGCAGCGCCTTGGGTAGCGGGAGTTTAGATACGCAGTATTTT

D: TRBD2
V: TRBV7-9
J: TRBJ2-3
size: few
CDR3: CAGSGGPTDTQYF
DNA: TGTGCCGGGAGCGGGGGCCCTACAGATACGCAGTATTTT

D: TRBD1
V: TRBV11-2
J: TRBJ2-7
size: .
CDR3: CASSLASGGIADEQYF
DNA: TGTGCCAGCAGCTTAGCTTCAGGGGGCATCGCGGACGAGCAGTACTTC

D: .
V: TRBV7-9
J: TRBJ2-7
size: .
CDR3: CASSPPGPIYEQYF
DNA: TGTGCCAGCAGCCCTCCGGGCCCGATCTACGAGCAGTACTTC

D: .
V: TRBV5-1
J: TRBJ1-1
size: few
CDR3: CASSPPTRANTEAFF
DNA: TGCGCCAGCAGCCCCCCGACAAGGGCGAACACTGAAGCTTTCTTT

D: .
V: TRBV7-9
J: TRBJ2-1
size: few
CDR3: CASSLGSSTGWNEQFF
DNA: TGTGCCAGCAGCTTAGGAAGTAGCACAGGGTGGAATGAGCAGTTCTTC

D: .
V: TRBV27
J: TRBJ1-4
size: few
CDR3: CASSLPGNFEKLFF
DNA: TGTGCCAGCAGTCTGCCGGGAAATTTCGAAAAACTGTTTTTT

D: TRBD1
V: TRBV7-8
J: TRBJ2-7
size: few
CDR3: CASSFQGAEQYF
DNA: TGTGCCAGCAGCTTCCAGGGGGCGGAGCAGTACTTC

D: .
V: TRBV13
J: TRBJ1-5
size: .
CDR3: CASSRGGSNQPQHF
DNA: TGTGCCAGCAGCCGAGGTGGCAGCAATCAGCCCCAGCATTTT

D: .
V: TRBV11-2
J: TRBJ1-1
size: .
CDR3: CASSLDLGGPEAFF
DNA: TGTGCCAGCAGCTTAGATCTAGGTGGCCCTGAAGCTTTCTTT

D: .
V: TRBV19
J: TRBJ1-4
size: .
CDR3: CASSMGETVNEKLFF
DNA: TGTGCCAGTAGTATGGGGGAGACAGTTAATGAAAAACTGTTTTTT

D: TRBD1
V: TRBV7-9
J: TRBJ1-1
size: .
CDR3: CANSQGADAEAFF
DNA: TGTGCCAACTCACAGGGGGCTGACGCTGAAGCTTTCTTT

D: TRBD2
V: TRBV20-1
J: TRBJ2-1
size: .
CDR3: CSAREGSDEQFF
DNA: TGCAGTGCAAGGGAGGGTAGCGATGAGCAGTTCTTC

D: .
V: TRBV16
J: TRBJ1-2
size: many
CDR3: CASSQSGGNYGYTF
DNA: TGTGCCAGCAGCCAATCGGGTGGTAACTATGGCTACACCTTC

D: .
V: TRBV11-2
J: TRBJ2-7
size: many
CDR3: CASSFEDTGDEQYF
DNA: TGTGCCAGCAGCTTTGAGGACACCGGGGACGAGCAGTACTTC

D: .
V: TRBV12-3/TRBV12-4
J: TRBJ2-1
size: .
CDR3: CASRPSASNEQFF
DNA: TGTGCCAGCAGACCGTCGGCAAGCAATGAGCAGTTCTTC

D: .
V: TRBV10-3
J: TRBJ1-1
size: .
CDR3: CAIRAHPRSTEAFF
DNA: TGTGCCATCAGGGCACACCCCCGTAGCACTGAAGCTTTCTTT

D: TRBD2
V: TRBV12-3/TRBV12-4
J: TRBJ2-7
size: many
CDR3: CASSFAGGPSYEQYF
DNA: TGTGCCAGCAGTTTTGCGGGAGGGCCCTCCTACGAGCAGTACTTC

D: .
V: TRBV27
J: TRBJ2-7
size: few
CDR3: CASRSPAYEQYF
DNA: TGTGCCAGCCGAAGCCCCGCCTACGAGCAGTACTTC

D: .
V: TRBV18
J: TRBJ2-7
size: many
CDR3: CASSSRTEPYEQYF
DNA: TGTGCCAGCTCATCGCGGACGGAACCCTACGAGCAGTACTTC

D: .
V: TRBV9
J: TRBJ2-7
size: many
CDR3: CASSGGGQVAEQYF
DNA: TGTGCCAGCAGCGGGGGGGGACAGGTCGCAGAGCAGTACTTC

D: .
V: TRBV4-3
J: TRBJ1-1
size: many
CDR3: CASSQESWGMNTEAFF
DNA: TGCGCCAGCAGCCAAGAGAGTTGGGGCATGAACACTGAAGCTTTCTTT

D: .
V: TRBV15
J: TRBJ2-1
size: few
CDR3: CATSTSSPARAQFF
DNA: TGTGCCACCAGCACGTCATCCCCCGCTAGGGCCCAGTTCTTC

D: TRBD2
V: TRBV10-3
J: TRBJ2-1
size: few
CDR3: CAISAGTSSYNEQFF
DNA: TGTGCCATCAGTGCCGGGACTAGCTCCTACAATGAGCAGTTCTTC

D: .
V: TRBV6-2/TRBV6-3
J: TRBJ2-2
size: few
CDR3: CASVQGARTGGELFF
DNA: TGTGCCAGCGTACAGGGAGCGAGGACGGGCGGGGAGCTGTTTTTT

D: .
V: TRBV9
J: TRBJ2-1
size: .
CDR3: CASSPPPDNEQFF
DNA: TGTGCCAGCAGCCCTCCCCCTGACAATGAGCAGTTCTTC